These T cell receptor beta chains were read from a single sample in a study of T cells after yellow fever vaccination. TCRdb ran MiXCR on the 5' RACE reads and lists one entry per CDR3 protein. This sample has roughly 520,000 distinct CDR3 sequences; just over 20% occur once, and the top ten carry about 17%. This sample comprised PBMCs, obtained roughly 23 days after the first yellow fever vaccination. The origin of the receptors is a man younger than 35 who received the YFV17D yellow fever vaccine. Each CDR3 is given with its conserved first and last residue. Each record gives: V gene, D gene, J gene, clone size, CDR3 protein, CDR3 DNA. The D gene is left open where the match is weak. Size tells how often a clone was seen (once, few, many) or the class of an expanded clone, and some rows leave it out.

TRBV6-6	-	TRBJ2-3	few	CASSYSSPDTQYF	TGTGCCAGCAGTTACTCGAGTCCAGATACGCAGTATTTT
TRBV11-1	-	TRBJ1-1	few	CASRGSARSPSSNTEAFF	TGTGCCAGCAGGGGAAGCGCCCGAAGTCCCTCCTCGAACACTGAAGCTTTCTTT
TRBV7-2	TRBD1	TRBJ2-5	-	CASSWGQGETQYF	TGTGCCAGCAGCTGGGGACAGGGGGAGACCCAGTACTTC
TRBV9	-	TRBJ2-7	few	CASSETTESYEQYF	TGTGCCAGCAGCGAAACGACAGAGTCCTACGAGCAGTACTTC
TRBV15	TRBD1	TRBJ2-3	-	CATSRDLGTGPSDTQYF	TGTGCCACCAGCAGGGACCTGGGGACAGGACCATCAGATACGCAGTATTTT
TRBV7-3	TRBD2	TRBJ2-3	few	CASSLKRTSGGADTQYF	TGTGCCAGCAGCTTAAAAAGGACTAGCGGCGGGGCAGATACGCAGTATTTT
TRBV5-5	-	TRBJ2-3	many	CASSLAEGGHLDTQYF	TGTGCCAGCAGCTTGGCCGAGGGGGGGCATTTGGATACGCAGTATTTT
TRBV5-1	-	TRBJ2-1	few	CASSLGGWEQFF	TGCGCCAGCAGCTTGGGCGGATGGGAGCAGTTCTTC
TRBV7-9	-	TRBJ2-3	few	CASSLAAAHTQYF	TGTGCCAGCAGCTTAGCGGCGGCCCATACGCAGTATTTT
TRBV3-1	TRBD1	TRBJ1-2	few	CASSHATGTGEGYTF	TGTGCCAGCAGCCATGCAACTGGGACAGGTGAAGGCTACACCTTC
TRBV5-1	-	TRBJ2-1	many	CASSYNNEQFF	TGCGCCAGCAGCTATAACAATGAGCAGTTCTTC
TRBV29-1	-	TRBJ2-3	-	CSVVRSSTDTQYF	TGCAGCGTTGTCAGGTCTAGCACAGATACGCAGTATTTT
TRBV28	-	TRBJ1-5	-	CASRGTNNQPEHF	TGTGCCAGCAGAGGGACAAATAATCAGCCCGAGCATTTT
TRBV7-2	TRBD2	TRBJ2-5	-	CASSLVAPSGVQETQYF	TGTGCCAGCAGCTTAGTTGCGCCTAGCGGGGTTCAAGAGACCCAGTACTTC
TRBV12-3/TRBV12-4	-	TRBJ2-2	few	CASSRPQTANTGELFF	TGTGCCAGCAGCCGTCCGCAGACCGCGAACACCGGGGAGCTGTTTTTT
TRBV4-2	TRBD2	TRBJ2-5	many	CASSQDRGGQETQYF	TGTGCCAGCAGCCAAGACCGGGGGGGCCAGGAGACCCAGTACTTC
TRBV4-3	TRBD1	TRBJ2-2	few	CASSRQGADTGELFF	TGCGCCAGCAGCCGGCAGGGGGCGGACACCGGGGAGCTGTTTTTT
TRBV7-9	-	TRBJ1-1	-	CASSGYYREADTEAFF	TGTGCCAGCAGCGGATATTACAGGGAAGCGGACACTGAAGCTTTCTTT
TRBV6-5	-	TRBJ1-1	few	CASTQGTEAFF	TGTGCCAGCACCCAGGGCACTGAAGCTTTCTTT
TRBV29-1	TRBD1	TRBJ2-7	-	CSALGTGGAEQYF	TGCAGCGCCCTGGGGACAGGGGGGGCCGAGCAGTACTTC
TRBV7-2	TRBD2	TRBJ2-2	few	CASSPPGGGAGELFF	TGTGCCAGCAGCCCCCCCGGTGGGGGGGCCGGGGAGCTGTTTTTT
TRBV7-6	-	TRBJ1-6	-	CASSFEPNSPLHF	TGTGCCAGCAGCTTTGAACCCAATTCACCCCTCCACTTT
TRBV6-2/TRBV6-3	-	TRBJ1-5	few	CASSLGPGVGTPQHF	TGTGCCAGCAGTTTGGGACCGGGGGTAGGTACGCCCCAGCATTTT
TRBV18	-	TRBJ2-1	-	CASSPRTVSYNEQFF	TGTGCCAGCTCACCACGGACCGTTTCCTACAATGAGCAGTTCTTC
TRBV24-1	-	TRBJ1-5	-	CATSDKWSNQPQHF	TGTGCCACCAGTGATAAGTGGAGCAATCAGCCCCAGCATTTT
TRBV12-3/TRBV12-4	-	TRBJ1-1	-	CASRYRTEAFF	TGTGCCAGCAGGTACAGGACTGAAGCTTTCTTT
TRBV6-1	-	TRBJ2-1	few	CASSGQTFYNEQFF	TGTGCCAGCAGCGGACAGACATTCTACAATGAGCAGTTCTTC
TRBV20-1	TRBD2	TRBJ2-5	-	CSATSGGGETQYF	TGCAGTGCTACTAGCGGGGGGGGGGAGACCCAGTACTTC
TRBV14	-	TRBJ2-5	few	CASSQGDSFEAQYF	TGTGCCAGCAGCCAAGGTGACTCCTTCGAGGCCCAGTACTTC
TRBV9	-	TRBJ1-2	-	CASSVSDTRNYGYTF	TGTGCCAGCAGCGTAAGTGATACCAGGAACTATGGCTACACCTTC
TRBV28	-	TRBJ2-6	-	CASSLDPSGANVLTF	TGTGCCAGCAGTCTGGATCCGTCTGGGGCCAACGTCCTGACTTTC
TRBV4-3	-	TRBJ2-2	-	CASSQPRGAGGELFF	TGCGCCAGCAGCCAACCCCGAGGGGCGGGCGGGGAGCTGTTTTTT
TRBV30	TRBD2	TRBJ2-4	-	CAWNVKAGTNIQYF	TGTGCCTGGAATGTGAAAGCGGGGACAAACATTCAGTACTTC
TRBV7-2	TRBD1	TRBJ2-2	-	CASSFRDRGLVGELFF	TGTGCCAGCAGCTTCCGGGACAGGGGGCTGGTCGGGGAGCTGTTTTTT
TRBV20-1	TRBD1	TRBJ2-7	once	CSAGTPGQGTHEQYF	TGCAGTGCCGGGACCCCGGGACAGGGGACCCACGAGCAGTACTTC
TRBV6-6	TRBD1	TRBJ2-1	few	CASRGDRVAEQFF	TGTGCCAGCAGGGGGGACAGGGTGGCTGAGCAGTTCTTC
TRBV11-2	TRBD1	TRBJ2-2	few	CASRRAGGPGELFF	TGTGCCAGCAGACGAGCAGGGGGCCCCGGGGAGCTGTTTTTT
TRBV7-9	-	TRBJ1-4	-	CASSPGSPSEKLFF	TGTGCCAGCAGCCCCGGATCGCCAAGTGAAAAACTGTTTTTT
TRBV5-1	-	TRBJ1-1	-	CASSADPSDTEAFF	TGCGCCAGCAGCGCGGACCCATCGGACACTGAAGCTTTCTTT
TRBV6-6	-	TRBJ1-5	-	CASQTADQPQHF	TGTGCCAGCCAAACAGCCGATCAGCCCCAGCATTTT
TRBV29-1	-	TRBJ2-4	-	CSVFLRERNIQYF	TGCAGCGTCTTCCTCCGAGAACGAAACATTCAGTACTTC
TRBV21-1	-	TRBJ2-4	-	CASTREGKNIQYF	TGTGCCAGCACCAGGGAGGGCAAAAACATTCAGTACTTC
TRBV29-1	-	TRBJ2-1	-	CSVGSRGLSYNEQFF	TGCAGCGTTGGGTCAAGGGGTCTGTCCTACAATGAGCAGTTCTTC
TRBV5-1	TRBD1	TRBJ2-7	few	CASSRDSHYEQYF	TGCGCCAGCAGCCGGGACAGCCACTACGAGCAGTACTTC
TRBV4-1	-	TRBJ2-1	-	CASSLIGLVNNEQFF	TGCGCCAGCAGCCTGATCGGCCTAGTAAACAATGAGCAGTTCTTC
TRBV7-9	-	TRBJ2-5	-	CASNLGMETQYF	TGTGCCAGCAACTTGGGCATGGAGACCCAGTACTTC
TRBV27	TRBD2	TRBJ2-5	few	CASSPRLAGVWTQYF	TGTGCCAGCAGTCCAAGACTAGCGGGGGTGTGGACCCAGTACTTC
TRBV4-2	-	TRBJ1-6	few	CASSQNRAESSYNSPLHF	TGTGCCAGCAGCCAGAACAGGGCCGAAAGCTCCTATAATTCACCCCTCCACTTT
TRBV11-2	-	TRBJ2-3	few	CASSPRGTFPDTQYF	TGTGCCAGCAGCCCGAGAGGCACATTCCCAGATACGCAGTATTTT